This T cell receptor beta chain emerged from a study of cytomegalovirus exposure and HLA in healthy donors. The study, taken as a whole, reports: V- and J-gene trimming in TCR beta was tied to a missense DCLRE1C variant by an analysis performed later.

CDR3 length: 14 residues. Germline V lookup: CDR1 PRHDT, CDR2 FYEKMQ (reference sequence). Germline trimming cut 3 bases from V and 3 bases from J; bases unmatched to any gene: 3. PCR was performed using 60 Vbeta and 13 Jbeta primers. The table came from immunoSEQ multiplex PCR; TCRdb's copy has only in-frame clones and leaves some out. The data contain 120,000 or so clones, over 70% of them singletons. While unrecorded immune exposures were likely, the donors were nominally healthy when sampled. In its sample, this clone was seen a few times. Its antigen remains unidentified. Material: PBMCs. The sequence came from a woman aged 45-65 years in good health and CMV-seronegative. The V gene is TRBV13, the J gene TRBJ2-7; 9 positions match TRBD2. The CDR3 DNA is TGTGCCAGCAGCTTGACTAGCGGAGACTACGAGCAGTACTTC. This codes for CASSLTSGDYEQYF.